Following are 2 T cell receptor beta chains from one sample sequenced in a study of patients and donors after allogeneic stem cell transplantation. TCRdb analysed the RT-PCR reads with MiXCR anew, one entry per CDR3 protein. The sample contains about a million distinct CDR3 sequences, about a sixth of which appear only once. The specimen sequenced was blood, either unsorted or a sorted T cell fraction (not recorded which). The origin of the receptors is a human donor who was either an allogeneic HSCT recipient or a stem cell or donor lymphocyte infusion donor (not recorded which). It is not recorded whose cells these are; they may come from a transplant donor.

The sample holds a few counts of this clonotype. The genes are TRBV9 and TRBJ2-4; D may be TRBD2 (6 bases). V gave up 0 bases and J gave up 3 bases, with 10 bases separating them. This CDR3 contains 15 residues. The germline CDR1 and CDR2 sequences are SGDLS and YYNGEE. CDR3 sequence (DNA): TGTGCCAGCAGCGTAGCCCCGGACTACAAAAACATTCAGTACTTC. This translates into CASSVAPDYKNIQYF.

This clonotype was counted between two and nine times. The CDR3 loop is CASSYSGGEQETQYF. The CDR3 bases are TGCGCCAGCAGCTATAGCGGGGGGGAACAAGAGACCCAGTACTTC. This chain uses TRBV5-1 with TRBJ2-5, with 11 bases lining up with TRBD2. The CDR3 contains 15 residues. Germline V gene lookup returns CDR1 SGHRS and CDR2 YFSETQ. J was trimmed by 2 bases and V by 3 bases; bases with no gene match: 3.